This T cell receptor (beta chain) originates from a study of shared clonotypes between healthy human individuals. Study information: CD4 naive and memory got three plates each, CD8 naive two, CD8 memory one. General study findings and limits: Roughly 5% was the fraction of naive CD4 clonotypes found shared across several donors.

With respect to this clone: Its antigen is currently unknown. This specimen includes other DNA sequences encoding the same CDR3.

Authors' processing steps: Filtering differed since immunoSEQ provided only junctions, with no quality scores. Some clones are missing from TCRdb's copy, which holds only in-frame ones; the method was immunoSEQ multiplex PCR. V, J and clone size are taken as reported in that table, and D and trimming were inferred from the DNA itself. The sample gives 2,500,000 or so clones, around 94% of which show up once; around 0.15% is in the top ten. Germline CDR1 is SGHTA and CDR2 is FQGNSA. The CDR3 is made up of 14 amino acids. J gave up 2 bases and V 3 bases, and 0 bases lay outside the gene matches. Recent acute infections and vaccinations were absent in the healthy HIV-negative adult donors.

The specimen sequenced was naive CD4+ T cells sorted from blood. Subset of the sample: CD45RA+ positively selected. The chain has TRBV7-2 and TRBJ2-1; the match to TRBD2 covers 8 bases. The clonotype was recovered from a man aged 18 to 35 in good health. The CDR3: CASSLGLAYNEQFF. As DNA, the CDR3 is TGTGCCAGCAGCTTGGGACTAGCCTACAATGAGCAGTTCTTC.